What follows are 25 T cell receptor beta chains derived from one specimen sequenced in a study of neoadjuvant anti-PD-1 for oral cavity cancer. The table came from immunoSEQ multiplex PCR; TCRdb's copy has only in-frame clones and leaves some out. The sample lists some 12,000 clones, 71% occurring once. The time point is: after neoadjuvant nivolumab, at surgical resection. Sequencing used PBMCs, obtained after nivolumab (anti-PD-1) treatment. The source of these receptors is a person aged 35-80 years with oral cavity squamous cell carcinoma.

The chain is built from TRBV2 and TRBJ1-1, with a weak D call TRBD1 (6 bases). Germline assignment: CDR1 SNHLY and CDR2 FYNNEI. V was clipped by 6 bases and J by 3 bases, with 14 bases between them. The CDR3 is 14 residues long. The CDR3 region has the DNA TGTGCCAGCAGGGGTACCGGGGGCTACACTGAAGCTTTCTTT. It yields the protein CASRGTGGYTEAFF.

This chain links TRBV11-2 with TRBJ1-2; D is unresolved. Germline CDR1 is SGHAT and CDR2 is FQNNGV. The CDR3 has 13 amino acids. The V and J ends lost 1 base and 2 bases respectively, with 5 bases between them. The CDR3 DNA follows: TGTGCCAGCAGCTTAGTGGGGAACTATGGCTACACCTTC. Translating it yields CASSLVGNYGYTF. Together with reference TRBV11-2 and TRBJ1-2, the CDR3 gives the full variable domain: EAGVAQSPRYKIIEKRQSVAFWCNPISGHATLYWYQQILGQGPKLLIQFQNNGVVDDSQLPKDRFSAERLKGVDSTLKIQPAKLEDSAVYLCASSLVGNYGYTFGSGTRLTVV.

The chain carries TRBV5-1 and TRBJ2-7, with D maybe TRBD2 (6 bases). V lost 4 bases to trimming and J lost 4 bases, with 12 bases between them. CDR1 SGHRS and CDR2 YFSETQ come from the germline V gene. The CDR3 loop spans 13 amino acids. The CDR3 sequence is CASSQGGLYEQYF. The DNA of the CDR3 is TGCGCCAGCAGCCAGGGAGGCCTTTACGAGCAGTACTTC.

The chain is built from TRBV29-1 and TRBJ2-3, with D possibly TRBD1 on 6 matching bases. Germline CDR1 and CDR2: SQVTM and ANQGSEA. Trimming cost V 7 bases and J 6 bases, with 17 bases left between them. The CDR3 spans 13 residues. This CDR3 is CSAAHRVRDTQYF. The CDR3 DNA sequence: TGCAGCGCTGCGCACAGGGTTAGGGATACGCAGTATTTT.

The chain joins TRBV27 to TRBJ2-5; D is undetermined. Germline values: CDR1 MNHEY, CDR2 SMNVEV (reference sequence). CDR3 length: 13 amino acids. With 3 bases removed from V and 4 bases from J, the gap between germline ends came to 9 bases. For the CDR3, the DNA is TGTGCCAGCAGTTTCGTAGTGGGAGAGACCCAGTACTTC. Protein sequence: CASSFVVGETQYF.

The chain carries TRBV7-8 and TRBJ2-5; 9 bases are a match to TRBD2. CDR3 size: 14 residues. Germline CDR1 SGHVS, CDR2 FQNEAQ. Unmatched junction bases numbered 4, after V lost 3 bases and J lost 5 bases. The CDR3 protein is CASSLGLAWETQYF. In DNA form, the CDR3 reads TGTGCCAGCAGCTTGGGACTAGCTTGGGAGACCCAGTACTTC.

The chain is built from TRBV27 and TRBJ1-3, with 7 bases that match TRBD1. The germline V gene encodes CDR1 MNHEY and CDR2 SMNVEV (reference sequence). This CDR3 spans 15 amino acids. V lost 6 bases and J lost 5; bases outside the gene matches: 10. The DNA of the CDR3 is TGTGCCAGCAGCCCCTCGGGACAGTGGCGAAACACCATATATTTT. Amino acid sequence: CASSPSGQWRNTIYF.

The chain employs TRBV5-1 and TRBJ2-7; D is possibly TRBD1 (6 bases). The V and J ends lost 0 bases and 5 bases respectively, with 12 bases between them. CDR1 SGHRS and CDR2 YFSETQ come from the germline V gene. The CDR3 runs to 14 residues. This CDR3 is CASSLDRASDEQYF. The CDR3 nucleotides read TGCGCCAGCAGCTTGGACAGGGCGAGCGACGAGCAGTACTTC.

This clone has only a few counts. CDR3 loop: CASSVDVDTQYF. For the CDR3, the DNA is TGTGCCAGTAGTGTCGATGTGGATACGCAGTATTTT. This sequence joins TRBV19 and TRBJ2-3; D is unclear. V lost 5 bases, J lost 6 bases, and 9 bases lay in between. Per the germline V gene, CDR1 is LNHDA and CDR2 is SQIVND (reference sequence). This CDR3 is 12 amino acids long.

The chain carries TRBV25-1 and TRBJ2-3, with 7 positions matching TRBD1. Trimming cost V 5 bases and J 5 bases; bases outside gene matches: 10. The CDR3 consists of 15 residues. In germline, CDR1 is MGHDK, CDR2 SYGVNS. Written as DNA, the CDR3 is TGTGCCAGCAGTCCACCCGGGACAGCCGTAGATACGCAGTATTTT. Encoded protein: CASSPPGTAVDTQYF.

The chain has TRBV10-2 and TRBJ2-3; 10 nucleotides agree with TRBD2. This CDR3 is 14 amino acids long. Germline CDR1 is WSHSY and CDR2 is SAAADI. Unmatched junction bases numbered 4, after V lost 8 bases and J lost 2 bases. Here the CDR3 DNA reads TGCGCCAGCCCACTAGCGGGGACCACAGATACGCAGTATTTT. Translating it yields CASPLAGTTDTQYF.

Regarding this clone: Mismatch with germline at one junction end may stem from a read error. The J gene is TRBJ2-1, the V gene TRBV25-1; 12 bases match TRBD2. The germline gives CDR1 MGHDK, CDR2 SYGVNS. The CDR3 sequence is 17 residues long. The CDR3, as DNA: TGTGCCAGCACTGAAACCCAACCTAGCGGGAGGGCCCATGAGCAGTTCTTC. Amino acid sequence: CASTETQPSGRAHEQFF.

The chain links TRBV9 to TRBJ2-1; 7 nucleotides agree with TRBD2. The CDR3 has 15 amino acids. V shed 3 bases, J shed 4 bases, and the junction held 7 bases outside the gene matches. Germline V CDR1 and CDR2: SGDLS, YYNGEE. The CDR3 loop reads CASSAGTIPYNEQFF. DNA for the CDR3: TGTGCCAGCAGCGCCGGGACTATCCCTTACAATGAGCAGTTCTTC.

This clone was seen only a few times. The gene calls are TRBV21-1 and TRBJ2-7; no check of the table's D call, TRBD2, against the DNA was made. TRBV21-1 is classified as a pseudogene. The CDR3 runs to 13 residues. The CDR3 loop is CASSPRDFYEQYF. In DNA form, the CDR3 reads TGTGCCAGCAGCCCGCGGGACTTTTACGAGCAGTACTTC.

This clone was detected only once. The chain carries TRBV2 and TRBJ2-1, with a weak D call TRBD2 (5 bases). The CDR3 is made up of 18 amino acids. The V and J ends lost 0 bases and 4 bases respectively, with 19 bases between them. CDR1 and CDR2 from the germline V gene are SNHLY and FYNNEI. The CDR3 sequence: CASSEARGIPPSYNEQFF. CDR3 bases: TGTGCCAGCAGTGAAGCTCGAGGGATCCCACCTTCTTACAATGAGCAGTTCTTC.

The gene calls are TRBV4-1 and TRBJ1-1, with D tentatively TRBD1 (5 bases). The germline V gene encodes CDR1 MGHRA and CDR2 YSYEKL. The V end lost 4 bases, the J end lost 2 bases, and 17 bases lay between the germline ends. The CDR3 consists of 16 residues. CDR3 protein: CASSPPLFGTNTEAFF. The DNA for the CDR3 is TGCGCCAGCAGCCCCCCCCTGTTCGGGACCAACACTGAAGCTTTCTTT.

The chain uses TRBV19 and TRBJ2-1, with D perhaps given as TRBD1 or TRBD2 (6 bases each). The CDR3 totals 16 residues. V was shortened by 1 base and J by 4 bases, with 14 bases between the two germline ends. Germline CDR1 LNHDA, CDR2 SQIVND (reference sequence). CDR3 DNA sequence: TGTGCCAGTAGTATAGGTGGGGGGCCTCCTTACAATGAGCAGTTCTTC. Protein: CASSIGGGPPYNEQFF.

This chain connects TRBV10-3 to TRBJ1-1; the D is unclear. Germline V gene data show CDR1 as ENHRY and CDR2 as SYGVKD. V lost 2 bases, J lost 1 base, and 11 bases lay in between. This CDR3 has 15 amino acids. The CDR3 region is CAISEPHLGNTEAFF. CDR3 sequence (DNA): TGTGCCATCAGTGAGCCCCACCTAGGGAACACTGAAGCTTTCTTT.

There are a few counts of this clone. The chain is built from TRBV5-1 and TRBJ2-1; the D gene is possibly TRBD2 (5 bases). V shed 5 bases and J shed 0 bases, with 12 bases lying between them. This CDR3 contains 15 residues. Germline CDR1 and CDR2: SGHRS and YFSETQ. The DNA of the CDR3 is TGCGCCAGCAGGATCCCCGGGGTCTCCTACAATGAGCAGTTCTTC. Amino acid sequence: CASRIPGVSYNEQFF. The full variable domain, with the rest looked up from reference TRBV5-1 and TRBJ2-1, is KAGVTQTPRYLIKTRGQQVTLSCSPISGHRSVSWYQQTPGQGLQFLFEYFSETQRNKGNFPGRFSGRQFSNSRSEMNVSTLELGDSALYLCASRIPGVSYNEQFFGPGTRLTVL.

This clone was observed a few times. As DNA, the CDR3 is TGTGCCAGCAGTTTTTACAATGAGCAGTTCTTC. Protein: CASSFYNEQFF. The chain uses TRBV27 and TRBJ2-1; D remains unclear. The CDR3 length is 11 residues. Trimming took 3 bases from V and 4 from J, leaving 1 base between them. CDR1 and CDR2 (germline): MNHEY, SMNVEV (reference sequence).

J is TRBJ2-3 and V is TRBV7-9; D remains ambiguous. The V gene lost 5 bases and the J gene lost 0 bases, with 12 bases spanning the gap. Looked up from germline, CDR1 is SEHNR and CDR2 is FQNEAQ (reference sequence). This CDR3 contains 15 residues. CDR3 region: CASSPPLFSTDTQYF. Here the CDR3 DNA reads TGTGCCAGCAGCCCTCCCTTGTTTAGCACAGATACGCAGTATTTT.

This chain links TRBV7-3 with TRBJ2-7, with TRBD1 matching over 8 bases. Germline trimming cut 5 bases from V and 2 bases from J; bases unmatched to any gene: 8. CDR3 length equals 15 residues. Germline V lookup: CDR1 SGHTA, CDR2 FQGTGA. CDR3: CASSRGQGPAYEQYF. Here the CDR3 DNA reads TGTGCCAGCAGCCGCGGACAGGGCCCTGCCTACGAGCAGTACTTC. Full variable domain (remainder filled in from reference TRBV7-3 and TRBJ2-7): GAGVSQTPSNKVTEKGKYVELRCDPISGHTALYWYRQSLGQGPEFLIYFQGTGAADDSGLPNDRFFAVRPEGSVSTLKIQRTERGDSAVYLCASSRGQGPAYEQYFGPGTRLTVT.

CDR3 amino acids: CASSERFSGAGETQYF. As DNA, the CDR3 is TGTGCCAGCAGCGAAAGATTTAGCGGGGCAGGAGAGACCCAGTACTTC. This chain joins TRBV5-4 and TRBJ2-5, with 8 bases that match TRBD2. Unmatched junction bases numbered 12, after V lost 4 bases and J lost 4 bases. CDR1 and CDR2 (germline): SGHNT, YYREEE (reference sequence). The CDR3 contains 16 residues.

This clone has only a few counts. CDR3 protein: CASSPRSGPLVGYTF. As DNA, the CDR3 is TGTGCCAGCAGCCCCCGGTCAGGGCCTCTAGTGGGCTACACCTTC. This chain links TRBV7-9 with TRBJ1-2; D might be TRBD1 (5 bases). Looked up from germline, CDR1 is SEHNR and CDR2 is FQNEAQ (reference sequence). The V end was cut by 5 bases, the J end by 8 bases, with 21 bases between. This CDR3 region has 15 residues.

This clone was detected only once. CDR3 DNA: TGTGCCAGCGGGCCGAACACTGAAGCTTTCTTT. This codes for CASGPNTEAFF. J is TRBJ1-1 and V is TRBV6-5, with D unclear. The CDR3 is 11 amino acids. The V and J ends lost 8 bases and 1 base respectively, with 5 bases between them. Germline V gene data show CDR1 as MNHEY and CDR2 as SVGAGI.